The T cell receptor beta chain under discussion was sequenced for a study of cytomegalovirus exposure and HLA in healthy donors. Study-wide background: Early released data had tens of millions of unique TCRs, all coming from HLA-typed donors.

The PCR was carried out with 60 Vbeta primers and 13 Jbeta primers. Measured with immunoSEQ multiplex PCR; TCRdb has only the in-frame clones, and not every one. This sample yields 300,000 or so clones, of which 80% to 90% are seen a single time; 1.5% to 2% belongs to the top ten. V was clipped by 1 base and J by 2 bases; unmatched bases: 8. Germline-derived CDR1 and CDR2 are SEHNR and FQNEAQ (reference sequence). The CDR3 runs to 18 residues. The sequence came from a woman in her 40s in good health and CMV-seropositive. V is TRBV7-9 and J is TRBJ2-2; 9 bases are shared with TRBD1. Sequencing input: PBMCs. The CDR3 DNA is TGTGCCAGCAGCTTAGTGAGGACAGGGGCTAGAAACACCGGGGAGCTGTTTTTT. Residues: CASSLVRTGARNTGELFF.